This T cell receptor (beta chain) emerged from a study of blood T cells in healthy people across ages. A sample-barcoded 5' primer and a J-beta primer mix were used in a second PCR of roughly 6 to 12 cycles. MiXCR, applied by TCRdb to the 5' RACE reads, yields one record per CDR3 protein. The data show roughly 930,000 distinct CDR3 sequences, with roughly 48% seen just once and around an eighth held by the top ten. The CDR3 totals 15 residues. Germline loops: CDR1 LNHDA, CDR2 SQIVND (reference sequence). V dropped 8 bases and J dropped 4; count of bases not matched to a gene: 8. The sequencing sample was made of blood. The TCR sequence derives from a man aged 30-40 years in good health. V usage is TRBV19 and J usage is TRBJ2-1, with 10 bases fitting TRBD2. Written as DNA, the CDR3 is TGTGCCAGTCAGTCAAGCGGGGGGGTGTACAATGAGCAGTTCTTC. It encodes CASQSSGGVYNEQFF.